This TCR beta chain is from a study of cytomegalovirus exposure and HLA in healthy donors. Both 60 Vbeta primers and 13 Jbeta primers went into the PCR. In the original workflow: About 11 million of 75 million to 85 million unique TCR beta chains were shared, per a later count. This table comes from immunoSEQ multiplex PCR, and its TCRdb copy is limited to in-frame clones, with some not included. The V and J calls and clone size were taken over from that table, and D and trimming were inferred from the DNA. There are tens of thousands of clones in the sample, with around 3.2% held by the top ten. The CDR3 loop spans 17 amino acids. Study observations and caveats: For most subjects, TCR beta sequences were reported to predict HLA-A and HLA-B alleles with accuracy. Clonal expansion, a later analysis showed, was greater in HLA-associated TCR beta chains than in equally common others.

In the case of this clone: Its matching antigen is unknown.

This receptor was identified in a woman aged 25 to 45 in good health and CMV-seropositive. The sample consisted of PBMCs. V gene TRBV21-1 combines with J gene TRBJ2-7; TRBD2 is taken as the D call from the table, unchecked against the DNA. TRBV21-1 is given as a pseudogene. The CDR3 DNA is TGTGCCAGCAGCAAAGAGGGACTGGGGGTTCTGTACTACGAGCAGTACTTC. Translation: CASSKEGLGVLYYEQYF.